These 2 T cell receptor beta chains share one sample of origin, sequenced in a study of blood T cell repertoires in COVID-19. Repertoires were generated with immunoSEQ multiplex PCR, while TCRdb's copy carries only in-frame clones and drops some. The sample carries about 130,000 clones, roughly 90% recorded once. Sequencing used peripheral blood. Receptors originate from a man aged 60-69 years with COVID-19, enrolled during active disease.

The chain combines TRBV4-1 with TRBJ2-1; 9 bases are a match to TRBD1. Germline CDR1 MGHRA, CDR2 YSYEKL. CDR3 length equals 17 residues. Trimming cost V 4 bases and J 6 bases; bases outside gene matches: 13. CDR3 nucleotide sequence: TGCGCCAGCAGCCGTAAAGGCGGGGACAGGGTTGGCAATGAGCAGTTCTTC. This sequence encodes CASSRKGGDRVGNEQFF.

V gene TRBV5-4 combines with J gene TRBJ2-7; tentative D call: TRBD2 (6 bases). The germline gives CDR1 SGHNT, CDR2 YYREEE (reference sequence). Trimming left V 4 bases short and J 2 bases short, with 10 bases between. This CDR3 has 13 amino acids. The CDR3 region has the DNA TGTGCCAGCAGCCGGGCGGGGACCTACGAGCAGTACTTC. Protein product: CASSRAGTYEQYF.